The rows below give T cell receptor beta chains drawn from one sample of a study of blood T cell repertoires in COVID-19. The data were produced by immunoSEQ multiplex PCR, yet TCRdb's version contains in-frame clones alone and is incomplete. The profile shows tens of thousands of clones, more than 75% of them singletons. What was sequenced was peripheral blood. The origin of the receptors is a woman older than 75 with acute or convalescent COVID-19. Both conserved end residues are part of each CDR3. D genes are given only for firm matches. The listing skips clone size in some rows; elsewhere it reads once, few, many or a size class.

cdr3_nt | cdr3_aa | v_call | clone_size | j_call | d_call
TGTGCCAGCAGCGGTAGCAATCAGCCCCAGCATTTT | CASSGSNQPQHF | TRBV2 | few | TRBJ1-5 | NA
TGCGCCAGCAGCCCAGGGACAGCCCCCAATCGGCCCCAGCATTTT | CASSPGTAPNRPQHF | TRBV5-1 | NA | TRBJ1-5 | TRBD1
TGTGCCAGCAGCCAGGGGGATAAGGACAATCAGCCCCAGCATTTT | CASSQGDKDNQPQHF | TRBV9 | NA | TRBJ1-5 | TRBD1
TGTGCCAGCAGTTTATTGTCACTAGCGGGAGTCTTCTACAATGAGCAGTTCTTC | CASSLLSLAGVFYNEQFF | TRBV27 | NA | TRBJ2-1 | TRBD2
TGCGCCAGCAGGACTAGCGGGGCATCCTACGAGCAGTACTTC | CASRTSGASYEQYF | TRBV10-2 | NA | TRBJ2-7 | TRBD2
TGTGCCAGCAGTTATGGCGGGGGTCCCGGGGAGCTGTTTTTT | CASSYGGGPGELFF | TRBV6-6 | NA | TRBJ2-2 | TRBD2
TGCGCCAGCAGTCAATCGCGGGGGGATCAGGGCAATGAGCAGTTCTTC | CASSQSRGDQGNEQFF | TRBV23-1 | NA | TRBJ2-1 | TRBD2
TGTGCCAGCAGCTTGGGAGGTCTGGCGACCAATGAGCAGTTCTTC | CASSLGGLATNEQFF | TRBV7-2 | few | TRBJ2-1 | NA
TGTGCCAGCAGCTTTTCCGGGTCAAGCAATCAGCCCCAGCATTTT | CASSFSGSSNQPQHF | TRBV7-2 | NA | TRBJ1-5 | NA
TGTGCCAGCAGCCCCCGGACAGGGGCCTACGAGCAGTACTTC | CASSPRTGAYEQYF | TRBV4-2 | NA | TRBJ2-7 | TRBD1
TGTGCCAGCAGCCCCAGGGGTCACAATGAGCAGTTCTTC | CASSPRGHNEQFF | TRBV28 | NA | TRBJ2-1 | NA
TGCAGCGTTGATAGGACAGGGGGCATGGATGGCTACACCTTC | CSVDRTGGMDGYTF | TRBV29-1 | NA | TRBJ1-2 | TRBD1
TGTGCCAGCAGAACCGGGAGACCCCTCCACTTT | CASRTGRPLHF | TRBV28 | NA | TRBJ1-6 | NA
TGCAGTGCTAGTTATGGACTAGCGGGGGGGACTAGCACAGATACGCAGTATTTT | CSASYGLAGGTSTDTQYF | TRBV20-1 | NA | TRBJ2-3 | TRBD2
TGTGCCACCGAGGGGACAGGGGGGGCAGATACGCAGTATTTT | CATEGTGGADTQYF | TRBV2 | NA | TRBJ2-3 | TRBD1
TGTGCCAGCAGCTTCCCCAGCGGGGGAGCGAACACCGGGGAGCTGTTTTTT | CASSFPSGGANTGELFF | TRBV7-6 | few | TRBJ2-2 | TRBD2
TGTGCCAGCAGTCCACAGGGGTTGGGGGGTCAGCCCCAGCATTTT | CASSPQGLGGQPQHF | TRBV2 | NA | TRBJ1-5 | TRBD1
TGTGCCAGTAGTATACCGGGACAGCCCATGAACACTGAAGCTTTCTTT | CASSIPGQPMNTEAFF | TRBV19 | few | TRBJ1-1 | TRBD1
TGTGCCAGCACCCAGGGGAGGGAACATTACTTC | CASTQGREHYF | TRBV6-5 | NA | TRBJ2-7 | NA
TGTGCCAGCAGCTTAGACAGGGGAGACAGCGAGCAGTACTTC | CASSLDRGDSEQYF | TRBV7-8 | NA | TRBJ2-7 | TRBD1
TGTGCCAGTAGCCTAGACAGGTCCGGCGGAAACACCATATATTTT | CASSLDRSGGNTIYF | TRBV19 | NA | TRBJ1-3 | NA
TGCGCCAGCTCACTAGCGGGGGGGACAGATACGCAGTATTTT | CASSLAGGTDTQYF | TRBV4-1 | NA | TRBJ2-3 | TRBD2
TGTGCCAGCAATCCTTTCTGGGGAGGCTACGAGCAGTACTTC | CASNPFWGGYEQYF | TRBV28 | NA | TRBJ2-7 | NA
TGTGCCAGCAGTTTGGACAGGATCTATGGCTACACCTTC | CASSLDRIYGYTF | TRBV12-3/TRBV12-4 | NA | TRBJ1-2 | TRBD1
TGTGCCAGCAGAGAGGGAGGGCGGACTGAAGCTTTCTTT | CASREGGRTEAFF | TRBV2 | NA | TRBJ1-1 | NA
TGTGCCAGCAGCTTGGCCGCGCGAGACACCGGGGAGCTGTTTTTT | CASSLAARDTGELFF | TRBV5-4 | few | TRBJ2-2 | NA
TGTGCCACCGGGGGACAGACCCAAGAGACCCAGTACTTC | CATGGQTQETQYF | TRBV24-1 | NA | TRBJ2-5 | TRBD1
TGTGCCAGCAGCTCAGGGACAGGGGGCATTTATCAGCCCCAGCATTTT | CASSSGTGGIYQPQHF | TRBV11-2 | NA | TRBJ1-5 | TRBD1
TGTGCCAGCAGCCAAGAGGTAAGCGCCTCCGAGCAGTACTTC | CASSQEVSASEQYF | TRBV3-1/TRBV3-2 | NA | TRBJ2-7 | NA
TGTGCCACCAGTGACACCCAACAGGGGGCGGAGACCCAGTACTTC | CATSDTQQGAETQYF | TRBV24-1 | NA | TRBJ2-5 | TRBD1
TGCAGCGTTGTGGACAGCCTTTCGGGCAATCAGCCCCAGCATTTT | CSVVDSLSGNQPQHF | TRBV29-1 | NA | TRBJ1-5 | NA
TGTGCCAGTAGTAAGGGACAGATATCCTACGAGCAGTACTTC | CASSKGQISYEQYF | TRBV19 | NA | TRBJ2-7 | TRBD1
TGTGCCAGCAGCCCCTACACCGGGGAGCTGTTTTTT | CASSPYTGELFF | TRBV7-9 | NA | TRBJ2-2 | NA